This T cell receptor beta chain originates from a study of molecular identifiers for immune sequencing clone quantification. In regard to this clonotype: This may come from a read error, since a much larger clone is one base off.

One entry per CDR3 protein, called by TCRdb with MiXCR from the PCR reads. This repertoire shows some 590,000 distinct CDR3 sequences, over 25% found once; its top ten account for roughly 0.83%. Germline V gives CDR1 SQVTM, CDR2 ANQGSEA. This CDR3 has 12 residues. Sample: naive CD8+ T cells from blood, with Jurkat cell RNA spiked in. Noted subset: FACS-sorted CD8+CD4-CCR7+CD45RA+ naive T cells. The TCR comes from a human donor in good health. Some libraries in this study had Jurkat cell RNA spiked in. The chain links TRBV29-1 to TRBJ2-7, with D perhaps TRBD2 (6 bases). The CDR3 is CSSRGGSDEQCF. In DNA, the CDR3 is TGCAGCTCTCGAGGAGGGTCGGACGAGCAGTGCTTC.